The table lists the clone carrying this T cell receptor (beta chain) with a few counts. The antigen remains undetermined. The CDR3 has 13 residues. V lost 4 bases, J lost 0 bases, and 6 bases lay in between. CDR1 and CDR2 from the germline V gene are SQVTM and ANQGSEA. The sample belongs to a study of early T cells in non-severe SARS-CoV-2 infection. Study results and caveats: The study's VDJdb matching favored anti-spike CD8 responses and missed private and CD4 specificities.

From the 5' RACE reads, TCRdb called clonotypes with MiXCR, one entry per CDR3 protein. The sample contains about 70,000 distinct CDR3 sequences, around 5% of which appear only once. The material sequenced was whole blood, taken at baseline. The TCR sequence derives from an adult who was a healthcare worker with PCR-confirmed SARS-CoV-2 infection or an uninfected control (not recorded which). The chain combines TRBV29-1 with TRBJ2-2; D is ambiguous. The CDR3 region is CSVGPPNTGELFF. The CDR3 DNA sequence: TGCAGCGTTGGACCCCCGAACACCGGGGAGCTGTTTTTT.